This T cell receptor beta chain originates from a study of T cells in Graves' hyperthyroidism and ophthalmopathy. This clonotype was counted many times. What it binds is not known. Study observations and caveats: With a median lead of around 6.7 months before onset, the model predicted ophthalmopathy.

From RNA transcripts, TCR beta CDR3 regions were amplified. With the HTBI primer set, the TCR CDR3 went through a first round of RT-PCR. TCRdb processed the multiplex PCR reads anew with MiXCR; each CDR3 protein has one entry. Altogether around 520,000 distinct CDR3 sequences are present, around a quarter being singletons, with the ten largest covering around 11%. Orbital computed tomography, thyroid ultrasound, serum thyroxine and TRAb, and clinical symptoms together informed the diagnoses. Fresh peripheral blood, 8 to 10 ml, was the source of the PBMCs. CDR1 GTSNPN and CDR2 SVGIG come from the germline V gene (reference sequence). Trimming removed 4 bases at V and 5 bases at J, with 20 bases between. The CDR3 totals 16 residues.

Sequencing was done on a sample of blood. The chain uses TRBV30 and TRBJ2-2; D is perhaps TRBD1 (6 bases). This TCR was sampled from a woman under 40 with Graves' ophthalmopathy. The CDR3 sequence is CAWTFPEGQKTGELFF. The CDR3 region has the DNA TGTGCCTGGACTTTCCCCGAGGGACAAAAAACCGGGGAGCTGTTTTTT.